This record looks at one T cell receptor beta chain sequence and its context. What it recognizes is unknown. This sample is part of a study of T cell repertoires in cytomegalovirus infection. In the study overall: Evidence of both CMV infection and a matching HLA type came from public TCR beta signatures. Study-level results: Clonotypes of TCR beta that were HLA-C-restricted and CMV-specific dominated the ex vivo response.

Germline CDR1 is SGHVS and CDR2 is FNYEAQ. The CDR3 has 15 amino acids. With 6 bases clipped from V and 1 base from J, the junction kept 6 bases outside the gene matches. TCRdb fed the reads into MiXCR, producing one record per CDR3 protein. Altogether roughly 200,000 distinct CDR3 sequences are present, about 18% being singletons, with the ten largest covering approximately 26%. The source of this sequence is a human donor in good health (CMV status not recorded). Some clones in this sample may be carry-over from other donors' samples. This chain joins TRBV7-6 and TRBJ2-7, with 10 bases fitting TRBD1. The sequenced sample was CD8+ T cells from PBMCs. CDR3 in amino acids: CASRFGTGDSYEQYF. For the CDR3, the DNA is TGTGCCAGCAGATTCGGGACAGGGGATTCCTACGAGCAGTACTTC.